The T cell receptor (beta chain) under discussion was sequenced for a study of Ad26.COV2.S vaccination and SARS-CoV-2 variants. Study-wide background: Intramuscularly, Ad26.COV2.S was given either once or twice, 56 days apart.

Measured with immunoSEQ multiplex PCR; TCRdb has only the in-frame clones, and not every one. The data hold hundreds of thousands of clones, with 80% to 90% observed a single time. Specified treatment: about 20 received Ad26.COV2.S at low or high dose, single or two shots; roughly five received placebo; per-sample allocation not given. Collection of the samples took place on day 63 after the first injection of vaccine or placebo. Expression of Wuhan-strain SARS-CoV-2 spike came from the Ad26 vector that formed the vaccine. This CDR3 has 13 residues. V lost 11 bases, J lost 5 bases, and 18 bases lay in between. Germline lookup yields CDR1 SNHLY and CDR2 FYNNEI.

The sequenced sample was peripheral blood, obtained in a trial of Ad26.COV2.S vaccine versus placebo. This clonotype was obtained from a person between 18 and 59 years old who received the Ad26.COV2.S COVID-19 vaccine or a placebo. This sequence joins TRBV2 and TRBJ2-5; D is ambiguous. As DNA, the CDR3 is TGTGCCGGGTCTCTGGGTAATAGGGAGACCCAGTACTTC. Its protein product is CAGSLGNRETQYF.